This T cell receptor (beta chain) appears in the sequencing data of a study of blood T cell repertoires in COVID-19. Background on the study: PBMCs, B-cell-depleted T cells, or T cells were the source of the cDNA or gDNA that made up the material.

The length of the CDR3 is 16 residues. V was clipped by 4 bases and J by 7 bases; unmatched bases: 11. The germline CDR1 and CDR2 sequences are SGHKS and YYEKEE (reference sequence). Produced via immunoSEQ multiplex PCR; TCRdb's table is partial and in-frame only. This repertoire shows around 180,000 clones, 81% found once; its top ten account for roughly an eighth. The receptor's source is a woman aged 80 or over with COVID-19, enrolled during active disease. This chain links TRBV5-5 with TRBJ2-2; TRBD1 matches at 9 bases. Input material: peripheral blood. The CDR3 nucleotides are TGTGCCAGCAGCCTCACTCCGGGACAGGGCGGCGGGGAGCTGTTTTTT. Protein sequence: CASSLTPGQGGGELFF.